Detailed here is one T cell receptor beta chain. The antigen is undetermined. This sample was taken from a study of brain T cells in children with intractable seizures. Time point indicated: blood from clinic visit 5 months post-surgery; TSC patient then seizure free. Surgery cases with the highest brain T cell transcript signatures were chosen for sequencing. Patients received at least one anti-epileptic drug before surgery. This CDR3 spans 14 amino acids. From germline, CDR1 is MNHEY and CDR2 SVGAGI. V was pared by 6 bases and J by 8 bases, with 14 bases between. TCRdb's table, derived via immunoSEQ multiplex PCR, lists solely in-frame clones and lacks some. The table has about 340,000 clones, 93% seen once. Notes on the study in general: HCMV serostatus was not known, and viral specificity came from CDR3 similarity only. Pre-surgery blood may have been undersampled, hiding some clones.

This TCR was recovered from a boy less than two years old with tuberous sclerosis and intractable seizures. The V call is TRBV6-5, the J call TRBJ1-6; D is perhaps TRBD1 (6 bases). Sequenced here: peripheral blood, sampled 5 to 6 months after surgery. DNA for the CDR3: TGTGCCAGCAGCCTCAGGGGTCGGGATTCACCCCTCCACTTT. This sequence encodes CASSLRGRDSPLHF.